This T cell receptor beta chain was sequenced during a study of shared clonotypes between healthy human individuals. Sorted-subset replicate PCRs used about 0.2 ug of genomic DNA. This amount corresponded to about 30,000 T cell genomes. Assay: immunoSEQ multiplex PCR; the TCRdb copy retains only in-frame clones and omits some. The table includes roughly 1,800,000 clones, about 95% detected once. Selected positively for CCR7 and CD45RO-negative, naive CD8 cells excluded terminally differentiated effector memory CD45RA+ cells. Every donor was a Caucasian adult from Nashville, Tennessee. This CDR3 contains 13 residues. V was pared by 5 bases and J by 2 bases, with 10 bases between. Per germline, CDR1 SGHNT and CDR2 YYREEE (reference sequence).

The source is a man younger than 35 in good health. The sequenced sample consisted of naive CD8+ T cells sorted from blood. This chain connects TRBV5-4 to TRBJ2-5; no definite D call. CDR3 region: CASSSDPQETQYF. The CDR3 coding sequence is TGTGCCAGCAGTTCCGACCCTCAAGAGACCCAGTACTTC.